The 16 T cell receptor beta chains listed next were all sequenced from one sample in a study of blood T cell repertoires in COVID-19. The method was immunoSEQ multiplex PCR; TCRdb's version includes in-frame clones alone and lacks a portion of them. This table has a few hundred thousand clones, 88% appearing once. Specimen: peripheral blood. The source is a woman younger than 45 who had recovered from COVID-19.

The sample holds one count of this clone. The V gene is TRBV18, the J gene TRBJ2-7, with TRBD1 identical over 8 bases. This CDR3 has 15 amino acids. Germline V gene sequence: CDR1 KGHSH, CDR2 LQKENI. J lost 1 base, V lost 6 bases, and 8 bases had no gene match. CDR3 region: CASSSTGGRSYEQYF. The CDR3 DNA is TGTGCCAGCTCGTCTACAGGGGGGAGGTCCTACGAGCAGTACTTC. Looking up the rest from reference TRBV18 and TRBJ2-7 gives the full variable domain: NAGVMQNPRHLVRRRGQEARLRCSPMKGHSHVYWYRQLPEEGLKFMVYLQKENIIDESGMPKERFSAEFPKEGPSILRIQQVVRGDSAAYFCASSSTGGRSYEQYFGPGTRLTVT.

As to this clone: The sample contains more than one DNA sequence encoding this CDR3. The CDR3 nucleotides are TGTGCCAGCAGCTTGGGACAGGGTTTCTACGAGCAGTACTTC. Encoded protein: CASSLGQGFYEQYF. The chain combines TRBV7-9 with TRBJ2-7, with 9 nucleotides matching TRBD1. With 3 bases clipped from V and 3 bases from J, the junction kept 3 bases outside the gene matches. Germline V CDR1 and CDR2: SEHNR, FQNEAQ (reference sequence). This CDR3 comprises 14 residues.

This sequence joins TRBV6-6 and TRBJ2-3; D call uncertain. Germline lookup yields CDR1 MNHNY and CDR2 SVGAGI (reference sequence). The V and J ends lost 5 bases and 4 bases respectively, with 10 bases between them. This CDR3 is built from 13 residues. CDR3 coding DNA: TGTGCCAGCAGTCTTGCGGCACCAGATACGCAGTATTTT. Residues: CASSLAAPDTQYF.

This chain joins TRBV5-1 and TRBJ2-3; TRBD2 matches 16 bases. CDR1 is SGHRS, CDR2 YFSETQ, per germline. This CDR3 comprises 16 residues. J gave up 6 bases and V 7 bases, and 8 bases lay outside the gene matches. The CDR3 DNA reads TGCGCCAGCGGCCTTCCGGGACTAGCGGGGGGGGATACGCAGTATTTT. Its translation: CASGLPGLAGGDTQYF.

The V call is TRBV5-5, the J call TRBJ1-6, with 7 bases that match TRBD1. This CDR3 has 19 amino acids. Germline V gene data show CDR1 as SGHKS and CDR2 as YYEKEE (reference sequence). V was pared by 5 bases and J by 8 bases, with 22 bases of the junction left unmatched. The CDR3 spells CASSLTSGTASSVDSPLHF. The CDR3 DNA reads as TGTGCCAGCAGTTTAACTTCTGGGACAGCCTCGAGTGTGGATTCACCCCTCCACTTT.

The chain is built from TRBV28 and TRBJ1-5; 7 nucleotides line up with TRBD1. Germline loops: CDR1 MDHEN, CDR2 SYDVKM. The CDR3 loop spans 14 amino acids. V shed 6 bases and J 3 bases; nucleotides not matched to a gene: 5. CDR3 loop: CASRPGQYNQPQHF. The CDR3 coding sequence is TGTGCCAGCAGACCGGGACAGTACAATCAGCCCCAGCATTTT.

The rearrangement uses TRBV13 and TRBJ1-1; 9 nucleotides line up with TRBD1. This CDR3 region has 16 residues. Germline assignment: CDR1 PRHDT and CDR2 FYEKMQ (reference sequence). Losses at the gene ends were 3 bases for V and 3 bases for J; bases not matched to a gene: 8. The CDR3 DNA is TGTGCCAGCAGCTTCTCCACAGGGGGCTTAGACACTGAAGCTTTCTTT. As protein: CASSFSTGGLDTEAFF.

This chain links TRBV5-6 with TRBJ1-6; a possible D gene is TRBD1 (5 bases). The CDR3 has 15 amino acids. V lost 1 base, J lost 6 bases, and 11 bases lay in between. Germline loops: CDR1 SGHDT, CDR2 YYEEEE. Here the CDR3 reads CASSLYDSPNSPLHF. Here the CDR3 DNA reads TGTGCCAGCAGCTTGTATGACAGTCCTAATTCACCCCTCCACTTT.

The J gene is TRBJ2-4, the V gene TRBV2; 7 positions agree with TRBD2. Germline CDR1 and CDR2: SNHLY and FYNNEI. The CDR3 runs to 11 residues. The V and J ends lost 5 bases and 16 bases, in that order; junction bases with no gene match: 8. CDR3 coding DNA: TGTGCCAGCAGTTCCCAGGGAGGGGAATACTTC. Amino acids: CASSSQGGEYF. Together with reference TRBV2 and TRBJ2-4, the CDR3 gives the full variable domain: EPEVTQTPSHQVTQMGQEVILRCVPISNHLYFYWYRQILGQKVEFLVSFYNNEISEKSEIFDDQFSVERPDGSNFTLKIRSTKLEDSAMYFCASSSQGGEYFGAGTRLSVL.

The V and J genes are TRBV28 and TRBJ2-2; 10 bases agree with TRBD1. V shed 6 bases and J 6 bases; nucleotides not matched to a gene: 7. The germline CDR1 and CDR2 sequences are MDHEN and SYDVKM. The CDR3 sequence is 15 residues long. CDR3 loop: CASRPGQGLAGELFF. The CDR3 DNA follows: TGTGCCAGCAGGCCGGGACAGGGGTTGGCCGGGGAGCTGTTTTTT.

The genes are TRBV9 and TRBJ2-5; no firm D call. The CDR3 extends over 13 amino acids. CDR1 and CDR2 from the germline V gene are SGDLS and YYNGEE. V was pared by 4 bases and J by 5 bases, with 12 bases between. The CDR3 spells CASSPRSLETQYF. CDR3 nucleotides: TGTGCCAGCAGCCCCCGGAGCCTGGAGACCCAGTACTTC.

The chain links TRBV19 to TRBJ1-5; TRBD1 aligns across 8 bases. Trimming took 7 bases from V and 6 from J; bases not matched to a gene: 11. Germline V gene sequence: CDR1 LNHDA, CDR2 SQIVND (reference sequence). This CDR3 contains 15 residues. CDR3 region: CASTLDRAFRQPQHF. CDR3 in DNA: TGTGCCAGTACCTTGGACAGGGCGTTCCGTCAGCCCCAGCATTTT. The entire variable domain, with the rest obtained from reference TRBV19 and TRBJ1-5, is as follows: DGGITQSPKYLFRKEGQNVTLSCEQNLNHDAMYWYRQDPGQGLRLIYYSQIVNDFQKGDIAEGYSVSREKKESFPLTVTSAQKNPTAFYLCASTLDRAFRQPQHFGDGTRLSIL.

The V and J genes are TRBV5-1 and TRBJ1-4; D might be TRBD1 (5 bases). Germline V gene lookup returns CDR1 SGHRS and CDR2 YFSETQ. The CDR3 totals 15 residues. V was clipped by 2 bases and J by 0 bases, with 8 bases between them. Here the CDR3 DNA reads TGCGCCAGCAGCTTTACAGGCGCAACTAATGAAAAACTGTTTTTT. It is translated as CASSFTGATNEKLFF.

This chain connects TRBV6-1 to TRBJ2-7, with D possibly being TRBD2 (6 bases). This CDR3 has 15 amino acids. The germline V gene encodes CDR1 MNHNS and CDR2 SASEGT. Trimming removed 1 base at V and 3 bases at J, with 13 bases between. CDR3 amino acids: CASSEEEGTGYEQYF. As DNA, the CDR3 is TGTGCCAGCAGTGAAGAGGAGGGAACGGGCTACGAGCAGTACTTC.

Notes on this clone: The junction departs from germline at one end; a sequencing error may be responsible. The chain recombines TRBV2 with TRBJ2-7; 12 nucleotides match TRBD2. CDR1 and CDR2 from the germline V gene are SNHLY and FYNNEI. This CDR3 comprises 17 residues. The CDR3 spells CASREGGLAGSTYEQYF. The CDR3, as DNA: TGTGCCAGCAGGGAAGGAGGACTAGCGGGGTCAACCTACGAGCAGTACTTC.

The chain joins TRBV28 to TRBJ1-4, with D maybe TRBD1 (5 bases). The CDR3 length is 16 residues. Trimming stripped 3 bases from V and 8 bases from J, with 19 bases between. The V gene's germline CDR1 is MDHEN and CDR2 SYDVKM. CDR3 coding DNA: TGTGCCAGCAGTTTCCAGGGTCGATTAGGAAAGGAAAAACTGTTTTTT. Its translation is CASSFQGRLGKEKLFF.